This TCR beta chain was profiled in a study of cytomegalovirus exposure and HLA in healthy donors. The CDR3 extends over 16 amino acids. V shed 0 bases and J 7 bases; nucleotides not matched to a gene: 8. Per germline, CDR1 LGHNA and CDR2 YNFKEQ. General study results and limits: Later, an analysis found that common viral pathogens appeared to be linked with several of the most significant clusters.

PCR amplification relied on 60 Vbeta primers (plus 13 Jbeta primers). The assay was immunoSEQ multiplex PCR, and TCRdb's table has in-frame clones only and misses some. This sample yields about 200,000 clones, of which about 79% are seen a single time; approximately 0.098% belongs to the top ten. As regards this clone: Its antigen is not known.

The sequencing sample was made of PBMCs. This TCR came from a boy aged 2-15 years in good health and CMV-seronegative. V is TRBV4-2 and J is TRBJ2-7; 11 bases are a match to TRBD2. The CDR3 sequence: CASSQDGFSGGAEQYF. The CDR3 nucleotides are TGTGCCAGCAGCCAAGACGGTTTTAGCGGGGGGGCGGAGCAGTACTTC.